The 28 T cell receptor beta chains below come from one sample, sequenced in a study of T cells after yellow fever vaccination. TCRdb reprocessed the 5' RACE reads via MiXCR and lists one record per CDR3 protein. The sample has a few hundred thousand distinct CDR3 sequences; approximately 3.9% are singletons. Here the sequenced sample was PBMCs, taken on the day of the yellow fever booster vaccination. The receptors were sampled from a young man who received the YFV17D yellow fever vaccine.

The sample holds many counts of this clonotype. The chain has TRBV5-1 and TRBJ2-3; 11 nucleotides line up with TRBD1. J gave up 5 bases and V 7 bases, and 3 bases lay outside the gene matches. Germline V CDR1 and CDR2: SGHRS, YFSETQ. The CDR3 has 13 residues. The CDR3 sequence: CASGQGAGDTQYF. The CDR3 nucleotides read TGCGCCAGCGGACAGGGGGCTGGAGATACGCAGTATTTT.

This clonotype has a count of ten or more. The chain's CDR3 is CSARRRAADEQFF. DNA of the CDR3: TGCAGTGCTAGACGGCGGGCGGCGGATGAGCAGTTCTTC. J is TRBJ2-1 and V is TRBV20-1, with D possibly matching TRBD2 (5 bases). There are 13 residues in the CDR3. In germline, CDR1 is DFQATT, CDR2 SNEGSKA (reference sequence). Trimming shortened V by 2 bases and J by 8 bases, and 13 bases separated the two germline ends.

This clonotype occurred many times. The DNA for the CDR3 is TGTGCCAGCAGCTCCCCAAACAGGGGAATTGGTCAGCCCCAGCATTTT. It encodes CASSSPNRGIGQPQHF. J is TRBJ1-5 and V is TRBV5-6; TRBD1 matches 7 bases. The germline gives CDR1 SGHDT, CDR2 YYEEEE. V was pared by 3 bases and J by 6 bases, with 12 bases of the junction left unmatched. The CDR3 has 16 residues.

This clonotype has ten or more counts. The chain recombines TRBV29-1 with TRBJ1-3, with a possible D match to TRBD1 (5 bases). Trimming stripped 2 bases from V and 3 bases from J, with 8 bases between. Germline CDR1 and CDR2: SQVTM and ANQGSEA. CDR3 length equals 13 residues. The CDR3 DNA reads TGCAGCGTTGAAAGGGACGGTGGAAACACCATATATTTT. Translating it yields CSVERDGGNTIYF.

This clonotype came up a few times. This chain links TRBV7-2 with TRBJ2-1; no definite D call. The germline V and J ends were trimmed by 5 bases and 9 bases, with 20 bases remaining between them. The CDR3 covers 15 residues. Germline V gene sequence: CDR1 SGHTA, CDR2 FQGNSA. Here the CDR3 reads CASSPMVYLGSEQFF. DNA for the CDR3: TGTGCCAGCAGCCCCATGGTGTACCTCGGCAGTGAGCAGTTCTTC.

This clonotype was seen more than once but under ten times. The chain combines TRBV29-1 with TRBJ1-2, with 8 positions matching TRBD1. The CDR3 loop spans 14 amino acids. Germline V gene lookup returns CDR1 SQVTM and CDR2 ANQGSEA. J was trimmed by 8 bases and V by 7 bases; bases with no gene match: 15. In DNA form, the CDR3 reads TGCAGCGCCGCCCAGGACAGGGACTTGGTAGGCTACACCTTC. Protein product: CSAAQDRDLVGYTF.

This clonotype was seen a handful of times. CDR3 sequence reads: CASSLADRGLFNEQFF. The CDR3 DNA follows: TGTGCCAGCAGTTTAGCGGACAGGGGTTTGTTCAATGAGCAGTTCTTC. The rearrangement links TRBV12-3 or TRBV12-4 to TRBJ2-1, with 9 positions matching TRBD1. The CDR3 runs 16 residues. J gave up 6 bases and V 0 bases, and 6 bases lay outside the gene matches.

This clonotype was counted at least ten times. The J gene is TRBJ2-1, the V gene TRBV6-2 or TRBV6-3, with D unclear. The CDR3 runs 13 residues. The V and J ends lost 6 bases and 7 bases respectively, with 13 bases between them. The germline CDR1 and CDR2 sequences are MNHEY and SVGEGT. In DNA, the CDR3 is TGTGCCAGCAGCCTTGAATCGGATAATGAGCAGTTCTTC. It is translated as CASSLESDNEQFF.

This chain links TRBV5-1 with TRBJ2-7, with D possibly matching TRBD1 (6 bases). Trimming took off 0 bases at V and 4 bases at J, with 11 bases between the two ends. Per germline, CDR1 SGHRS and CDR2 YFSETQ. CDR3 length: 14 amino acids. DNA for the CDR3: TGCGCCAGCAGCTTGGACAGGGCCGTTTACGAGCAGTACTTC. This codes for CASSLDRAVYEQYF.

This clonotype was observed a few times. The gene calls are TRBV12-5 and TRBJ2-5, with D perhaps TRBD2 (5 bases). The V gene's germline CDR1 is LGHNT and CDR2 FRNRAP. This CDR3 region has 16 residues. The ends were cut back, 1 base at V and 5 bases at J, with 17 bases in the middle. The DNA of the CDR3 is TGTGCTAGTGGTTTGGCCTCGACTGGGAGCGGTGAGACCCAGTACTTC. This encodes CASGLASTGSGETQYF.

This clonotype has only a few counts. The rearrangement joins TRBV19 to TRBJ1-1; a possible D gene is TRBD1 (6 bases). Germline CDR1 is LNHDA and CDR2 is SQIVND (reference sequence). The CDR3 is made up of 15 amino acids. V was pared by 5 bases and J by 0 bases, with 13 bases between. CDR3 protein: CASSSSGALNTEAFF. CDR3 coding DNA: TGTGCCAGTAGTTCATCGGGGGCGCTGAACACTGAAGCTTTCTTT.

This clonotype was recorded at least ten times. This chain connects TRBV10-2 to TRBJ2-5; the match to TRBD2 covers 9 bases. Trimming removed 7 bases from V and 4 bases from J; junction bases left unmatched: 4. The CDR3 has 13 residues. Germline CDR1 and CDR2: WSHSY and SAAADI. DNA for the CDR3: TGCGCCAGCAACGCGGGGGGGGGAGAGACCCAGTACTTC. It codes for CASNAGGGETQYF.

This clonotype was detected only a few times. The gene calls are TRBV5-4 and TRBJ2-5; D ambiguous. CDR1 and CDR2 from the germline V gene are SGHNT and YYREEE (reference sequence). Deletions cut 0 bases from V and 5 bases from J, with 11 bases between. The length of the CDR3 is 14 residues. The DNA for the CDR3 is TGTGCCAGCAGCTTGGCCAGGATAGGCGAGACCCAGTACTTC. Amino acids: CASSLARIGETQYF.

This clonotype was found many times. The J gene is TRBJ2-3, the V gene TRBV4-1, with 12 bases that match TRBD2. This CDR3 has 17 residues. With 4 bases clipped from V and 5 bases from J, the junction kept 10 bases outside the gene matches. Germline-derived CDR1 and CDR2 are MGHRA and YSYEKL. CDR3 bases: TGCGCCAGCAGCCCCCCACTAGCGGGGGGTTTGAGAGATACGCAGTATTTT. This sequence encodes CASSPPLAGGLRDTQYF.

This clonotype turned up a few times. The V and J genes are TRBV27 and TRBJ2-1; possible D gene TRBD1, 5 bases. Germline V lookup: CDR1 MNHEY, CDR2 SMNVEV (reference sequence). The CDR3 has 13 amino acids. Trimming stripped 5 bases from V and 8 bases from J, with 13 bases between. CDR3 loop: CASSLLWGDEQFF. CDR3 DNA sequence: TGTGCCAGCAGTCTGCTTTGGGGCGATGAGCAGTTCTTC.

This clonotype occurred many times. This chain links TRBV5-1 with TRBJ2-5; 11 positions match TRBD2. V trimming: 4 bases; J trimming: 0 bases; junction bases outside the gene matches: 8. This CDR3 has 17 amino acids. Germline V gives CDR1 SGHRS, CDR2 YFSETQ. The CDR3 nucleotides read TGCGCCAGCAGCCAATCTAGACTAGCGGGGTACCAAGAGACCCAGTACTTC. This encodes CASSQSRLAGYQETQYF. Complete variable domain (other parts from reference TRBV5-1 and TRBJ2-5): KAGVTQTPRYLIKTRGQQVTLSCSPISGHRSVSWYQQTPGQGLQFLFEYFSETQRNKGNFPGRFSGRQFSNSRSEMNVSTLELGDSALYLCASSQSRLAGYQETQYFGPGTRLLVL.

This clonotype has a count of ten or more. V and J are TRBV7-2 and TRBJ2-5, with 10 bases fitting TRBD2. V was clipped by 6 bases and J by 6 bases; unmatched bases: 7. The CDR3 consists of 14 residues. Germline V gene lookup returns CDR1 SGHTA and CDR2 FQGNSA. DNA for the CDR3: TGTGCCAGCAGTCAGCGGGGGGGCAGGCAGACCCAGTACTTC. Its translation is CASSQRGGRQTQYF.

This clonotype was observed a few times. J is TRBJ1-1 and V is TRBV6-5; D ambiguous. The CDR3 contains 13 residues. Trimming removed 6 bases at V and 7 bases at J, with 15 bases between. CDR1 and CDR2 (germline): MNHEY, SVGAGI. The CDR3 DNA reads as TGTGCCAGCAGACTAACACGTCGGGTTGAAGCTTTCTTT. Protein product: CASRLTRRVEAFF.

This clonotype was seen a handful of times. The V and J genes are TRBV4-3 and TRBJ1-4, with D possibly being TRBD1 (5 bases). The V and J ends lost 4 bases and 3 bases respectively, with 6 bases between them. The CDR3 extends over 13 amino acids. Germline V gene lookup returns CDR1 LGHNA and CDR2 YSLEER. CDR3 protein: CASSPGSNEKLFF. The CDR3 nucleotides read TGCGCCAGCAGCCCAGGGTCTAATGAAAAACTGTTTTTT.

The table lists this clonotype with a few counts. This chain links TRBV7-9 with TRBJ1-2; possible D gene TRBD1, 6 bases. V was trimmed by 6 bases and J by 2 bases, leaving 22 bases between them. Looked up from germline, CDR1 is SEHNR and CDR2 is FQNEAQ (reference sequence). This CDR3 region has 17 residues. The CDR3 region has the DNA TGTGCCAGCAGTCCTTTTAACCCTCAGACAGGAAACTATGGCTACACCTTC. This gives the protein CASSPFNPQTGNYGYTF.

This clonotype was detected ten times or more. The J gene is TRBJ2-7, the V gene TRBV20-1; 9 bases are shared with TRBD2. Germline trimming cut 1 base from V and 3 bases from J; bases unmatched to any gene: 7. Germline V gene sequence: CDR1 DFQATT, CDR2 SNEGSKA (reference sequence). The CDR3 is 15 residues long. CDR3 sequence: CSARVRAGGIYEQYV. The CDR3 DNA is TGCAGTGCTAGAGTACGCGCGGGGGGGATCTACGAGCAGTACGTC.

This clonotype was counted at least ten times. This chain's CDR3 is CASSNRDSQTYEQYF. The CDR3 bases are TGTGCCAGCAGTAATCGGGACAGTCAGACCTACGAGCAGTACTTC. The chain uses TRBV27 and TRBJ2-7; 7 bases align to TRBD1. The germline V gene encodes CDR1 MNHEY and CDR2 SMNVEV (reference sequence). J gave up 2 bases and V 5 bases, and 9 bases lay outside the gene matches. This CDR3 is built from 15 residues.

Many counts were recorded for this clonotype. The chain uses TRBV28 and TRBJ2-1; TRBD1 agrees at 8 bases. This CDR3 is 15 amino acids long. Per germline, CDR1 MDHEN and CDR2 SYDVKM. V was clipped by 6 bases and J by 9 bases; unmatched bases: 13. CDR3 region: CASSSDRGRGGEQFF. CDR3 nucleotide sequence: TGTGCCAGCAGCTCCGACAGGGGAAGGGGAGGTGAGCAGTTCTTC.

This clonotype was seen repeatedly, ten times or more. The rearrangement links TRBV2 to TRBJ2-1, with a weak D call TRBD2 (6 bases). The V gene's germline CDR1 is SNHLY and CDR2 FYNNEI. Trimming removed 10 bases from V and 10 bases from J, with 14 bases in between. This CDR3 comprises 11 residues. The CDR3, as DNA: TGTGCCACCCAACGGGGGTTAGAGCAGTTCTTC. It codes for CATQRGLEQFF.

The table lists this clonotype with a few counts. The rearrangement uses TRBV6-5 and TRBJ1-1; TRBD1 aligns across 8 bases. The CDR3 totals 17 residues. Germline lookup yields CDR1 MNHEY and CDR2 SVGAGI. V gave up 2 bases and J gave up 5 bases; unmatched junction bases: 13. CDR3 bases: TGTGCCAGCAGTTACGCACCGACCGGGACAGGAGGTACTGAAGCTTTCTTT. It encodes CASSYAPTGTGGTEAFF.

This clonotype appeared many times. The rearrangement links TRBV6-5 to TRBJ2-5, with TRBD2 matching 13 bases. Losses at the gene ends were 6 bases for V and 2 bases for J; bases not matched to a gene: 9. Germline V CDR1 and CDR2: MNHEY, SVGAGI. This CDR3 spans 17 amino acids. The CDR3 DNA reads as TGTGCCAGCAGACCTGGGACTAGCGGGGAGTTTCAAGAGACCCAGTACTTC. Its protein product is CASRPGTSGEFQETQYF.

This clonotype was detected a few times. The rearrangement links TRBV20-1 to TRBJ1-6; D is possibly TRBD1 (6 bases). Trimming left V 6 bases short and J 4 bases short, with 13 bases between. The germline CDR1 and CDR2 sequences are DFQATT and SNEGSKA (reference sequence). The CDR3 runs to 14 residues. This CDR3 reads CSAEGQNYNSPLHF. For the CDR3, the DNA is TGCAGTGCCGAAGGACAGAATTATAATTCACCCCTCCACTTT.

This clonotype was detected ten times or more. The chain employs TRBV4-2 and TRBJ2-7; a weak D match, TRBD1 (6 bases). There are 15 residues in the CDR3. In germline, CDR1 is LGHNA, CDR2 YNFKEQ. V lost 5 bases and J lost 7, with 21 bases in between. The CDR3 here is CASSYARRAGTEQYF. The DNA of the CDR3 is TGTGCCAGCAGCTACGCCCGGCGGGCCGGGACAGAGCAGTACTTC.